This TCR beta chain appears in the sequencing data of a study of T cell repertoires in cytomegalovirus infection. Background on the study: The authors used CMV epitopes that were HLA-C-restricted (recently identified) and HLA-B-restricted (well studied). CMV infection plus the matching HLA type was flagged by public TCR beta signatures. Overall study findings and caveats: CMV-specific TCR beta clonotypes restricted by HLA-C dominated the ex vivo response. Carriers of CMV and the relevant HLA type were discriminated by public TCR beta frequency.

TCRdb recomputed calls from the reads with MiXCR, one row per CDR3 protein. The repertoire includes 86,000 or so distinct CDR3 sequences, roughly a quarter of them detected once, and approximately 49% sits in the top ten. In its sample, this clonotype was seen many times. Its antigen is unidentified. This material consisted of CD8+ T cells from cultured PBMCs, taken from culture after CMV antigen stimulation. This TCR was recovered from a human donor in good health (CMV status not recorded). Some clones in this sample may be carry-over from other donors' samples.

CDR3 coding DNA: TGTGCCAGCAGCTTATGGAGCGGGGGCTCCTACAATGAGCAGTTCTTC. Its translation: CASSLWSGGSYNEQFF. This sequence joins TRBV7-2 and TRBJ2-1, with 8 nucleotides matching TRBD2. V lost 2 bases and J lost 0; bases outside the gene matches: 3. CDR3 size: 16 residues. Germline V gives CDR1 SGHTA, CDR2 FQGNSA. Full variable domain (rest looked up from reference TRBV7-2 and TRBJ2-1): GAGVSQSPSNKVTEKGKDVELRCDPISGHTALYWYRQSLGQGLEFLIYFQGNSAPDKSGLPSDRFSAERTGGSVSTLTIQRTQQEDSAVYLCASSLWSGGSYNEQFFGPGTRLTVL.